The following is a TCR beta chain sequence with its context. Reverse transcription of roughly 0.5 to 1 ug RNA was performed with random hexamers. TCRdb reprocessed the immunoSEQ multiplex PCR reads via MiXCR and lists one record per CDR3 protein. The sample lists approximately 150,000 distinct CDR3 sequences; roughly 94% were seen once. The data were obtained in a study of CD8 T cells in Susac syndrome. FACS enriched CD8+ TEMRA cells, while bulk CD8+ and CD4+ were negatively isolated. The CDR3 has 14 residues. V was pared by 6 bases and J by 7 bases, with 18 bases between. Germline assignment: CDR1 MDHEN and CDR2 SYDVKM.

The V call is TRBV28, the J call TRBJ2-5, with a possible D match to TRBD2 (5 bases). The TCR originated in a human donor in good health. Sample: CD4+ T cells from PBMCs. CDR3 residues: CASSLPRGLRTQYF. The CDR3 DNA reads TGTGCCAGCAGCTTACCTCGGGGTCTTCGGACCCAGTACTTC.